These 24 T cell receptor beta chains were all obtained from the same sample, sequenced in a study of cytomegalovirus exposure and HLA in healthy donors. Vbeta (60) and Jbeta (13) primers were used in the PCR. Here immunoSEQ multiplex PCR was the method, and the copy in TCRdb shows in-frame clones only, minus some. This table holds some 150,000 clones, roughly 79% found once. Sequencing was carried out using PBMCs. The receptors shown here come from a woman between 50 and 59 years old in good health and CMV-seronegative.

This chain uses TRBV7-8 with TRBJ2-7; 7 bases line up with TRBD2. Per the germline V gene, CDR1 is SGHVS and CDR2 is FQNEAQ. The CDR3 loop spans 14 amino acids. Trimming cost V 5 bases and J 4 bases; bases outside gene matches: 8. Here the CDR3 DNA reads TGTGCCAGCAGCCCAGGCTTCGGGGGGTACGAGCAGTACTTC. Its protein is CASSPGFGGYEQYF.

V usage is TRBV10-3 and J usage is TRBJ2-5, with D maybe TRBD2 (6 bases). The DNA end is more similar to TRBJ2-7, so the J call may be wrong. Germline V lookup: CDR1 ENHRY, CDR2 SYGVKD. This CDR3 comprises 15 residues. The CDR3 spells CAISGKAGNGDEQYF. The CDR3 DNA reads as TGTGCCATCAGTGGCAAGGCGGGAAACGGAGACGAGCAGTACTTC.

J is TRBJ2-5 and V is TRBV4-3; 12 bases agree with TRBD1. V lost 0 bases and J lost 4; bases outside the gene matches: 3. Germline V lookup: CDR1 LGHNA, CDR2 YSLEER. This CDR3 is 16 amino acids long. CDR3 bases: TGCGCCAGCAGCCAAGACAGGGACAGGGGGCTAGAGACCCAGTACTTC. Its protein is CASSQDRDRGLETQYF.

J is TRBJ1-1 and V is TRBV10-1, with 7 bases lining up with TRBD1. The CDR3 loop spans 19 amino acids. The germline CDR1 and CDR2 sequences are WNHNN and SYGVQD (reference sequence). J was trimmed by 1 base and V by 8 bases; bases with no gene match: 22. CDR3 residues: CASSETRDSRRWTNTEAFF. The CDR3 coding sequence is TGCGCCAGCTCCGAGACCAGGGACAGCCGTCGGTGGACGAACACTGAAGCTTTCTTT.

The rearrangement uses TRBV18 and TRBJ2-5, with D possibly TRBD2 on 5 matching bases. Germline V gene sequence: CDR1 KGHSH, CDR2 LQKENI. This CDR3 is built from 15 residues. Between the trimmed V and J ends, which lost 3 bases and 3 bases, there was a span of 14 bases. This CDR3 reads CASSPGGAVKETQYF. In DNA form, the CDR3 reads TGTGCCAGCTCACCCGGAGGAGCGGTTAAAGAGACCCAGTACTTC. Supplemented by reference TRBV18 and TRBJ2-5, the full variable domain reads NAGVMQNPRHLVRRRGQEARLRCSPMKGHSHVYWYRQLPEEGLKFMVYLQKENIIDESGMPKERFSAEFPKEGPSILRIQQVVRGDSAAYFCASSPGGAVKETQYFGPGTRLLVL.

The rearrangement links TRBV7-3 to TRBJ2-3; TRBD2 agrees at 10 bases. The CDR3 loop spans 16 amino acids. Germline V gene sequence: CDR1 SGHTA, CDR2 FQGTGA. The trim removed 6 bases at V and 3 bases at J, leaving 9 bases unmatched. CDR3 region: CASSIRAGGSTDTQYF. CDR3 in DNA: TGTGCCAGCAGTATCCGAGCGGGGGGGTCGACAGATACGCAGTATTTT.

Details on this clone: The sample has other DNA sequences that encode this CDR3 too. The chain uses TRBV7-9 and TRBJ1-1, with a possible D match to TRBD1 (6 bases). The CDR3 runs 15 residues. The germline V gene encodes CDR1 SEHNR and CDR2 FQNEAQ (reference sequence). V was shortened by 3 bases and J by 1 base, with 12 bases between the two germline ends. This CDR3 reads CASSLGGQTNTEAFF. The CDR3 nucleotides are TGTGCCAGCAGCTTGGGGGGGCAGACGAACACTGAAGCTTTCTTT.

This clone was picked up a small number of times. The rearrangement joins TRBV7-7 to TRBJ2-3; D not resolved. Looked up from germline, CDR1 is SSHAT and CDR2 is FNYEAQ (reference sequence). The V end lost 1 base, the J end lost 3 bases, and 5 bases lay between the germline ends. The CDR3 is 13 amino acids. CDR3 sequence: CASSLGLTDTQYF. Written as DNA, the CDR3 is TGTGCCAGCAGCTTAGGACTGACAGATACGCAGTATTTT.

This clone has only one observation. This chain connects TRBV5-6 to TRBJ2-7, with TRBD1 matching 7 bases. Germline V gives CDR1 SGHDT, CDR2 YYEEEE. V shed 5 bases, J shed 3 bases, and the junction held 8 bases outside the gene matches. CDR3 length: 14 amino acids. The CDR3 reads CASSPGTVLYEQYF. The CDR3 region has the DNA TGTGCCAGCAGTCCCGGGACAGTCCTCTACGAGCAGTACTTC.

The sample holds one count of this clone. V and J are TRBV7-2 and TRBJ1-6, with 10 bases that match TRBD1. The CDR3 consists of 16 residues. Per germline, CDR1 SGHTA and CDR2 FQGNSA. The V gene end was trimmed by 8 bases and the J gene end by 9 bases; junction bases not matched to a gene: 13. The CDR3 here is CASQSLRTGGSSPLHF. The CDR3 DNA reads TGTGCCAGCCAATCCCTTAGGACAGGGGGATCTTCACCCCTCCACTTT.

The count of this clone is one. Different DNA sequences within this sample yield the same CDR3. The V gene is TRBV6-1, the J gene TRBJ2-3, with D perhaps TRBD2 (7 bases). Germline loops: CDR1 MNHNS, CDR2 SASEGT. V was clipped by 3 bases and J by 0 bases, with 10 bases between them. The CDR3 extends over 15 amino acids. DNA of the CDR3: TGTGCCAGCAGTGAGGGGGGGCGGAGCACAGATACGCAGTATTTT. It is translated as CASSEGGRSTDTQYF.

The chain couples TRBV7-9 to TRBJ1-4, with D possibly matching TRBD1 (6 bases). The V end lost 4 bases, the J end lost 7 bases, and 13 bases lay between the germline ends. From germline, CDR1 is SEHNR and CDR2 FQNEAQ (reference sequence). The CDR3 extends over 14 amino acids. The CDR3 here is CASSYGQKGEKLFF. The CDR3 DNA follows: TGTGCCAGCAGCTACGGACAGAAGGGTGAAAAACTGTTTTTT.

Details on this clone: Other DNA sequences in the same sample also yield this CDR3. This chain connects TRBV9 to TRBJ2-7, with a weak D call TRBD1 (6 bases). The CDR3 contains 14 residues. V lost 2 bases and J 0 bases, leaving 9 bases between the germline ends. Germline assignment: CDR1 SGDLS and CDR2 YYNGEE. The CDR3 region has the DNA TGTGCCAGCAGCGTTGCGGACAGCTCCTACGAGCAGTACTTC. Its protein product is CASSVADSSYEQYF.

J is TRBJ2-3 and V is TRBV11-2; no clear D. Trimming pared 5 bases from V and 0 bases from J, leaving 21 bases between. Germline V gene sequence: CDR1 SGHAT, CDR2 FQNNGV. This CDR3 spans 18 amino acids. The CDR3 DNA reads TGTGCCAGCAGCCCCCGTACAAGAGGTAGAACTAGCACAGATACGCAGTATTTT. Translating it yields CASSPRTRGRTSTDTQYF.

The chain recombines TRBV9 with TRBJ2-1; perhaps TRBD2 as D (5 bases). Between the trimmed V and J ends, which lost 0 bases and 0 bases, there was a span of 7 bases. Germline-derived CDR1 and CDR2 are SGDLS and YYNGEE. This CDR3 contains 15 residues. Here the CDR3 reads CASSVVSGSYNEQFF. In DNA form, the CDR3 reads TGTGCCAGCAGCGTAGTAAGCGGCTCCTACAATGAGCAGTTCTTC.

With respect to this clone: Other DNA sequences in the same sample also yield this CDR3. J is TRBJ1-5 and V is TRBV19, with TRBD1 matching 7 bases. Germline values: CDR1 LNHDA, CDR2 SQIVND (reference sequence). This CDR3 region has 15 residues. The V and J ends lost 3 bases and 1 base, in that order; junction bases with no gene match: 3. CDR3 sequence: CASSILTGSNQPQHF. For the CDR3, the DNA is TGTGCCAGTAGTATCTTGACAGGGAGCAATCAGCCCCAGCATTTT.

Here the CDR3 reads CASSFQGSYEQYF. CDR3 nucleotide sequence: TGCGCCAGCAGCTTCCAGGGATCCTACGAGCAGTACTTC. The genes are TRBV5-1 and TRBJ2-7; weak D call: TRBD1 (5 bases). Germline V gives CDR1 SGHRS, CDR2 YFSETQ. This CDR3 comprises 13 residues. Trimming left V 2 bases short and J 1 base short, with 7 bases between.

The V and J genes are TRBV4-1 and TRBJ2-5; the match to TRBD2 covers 8 bases. Germline assignment: CDR1 MGHRA and CDR2 YSYEKL. The length of the CDR3 is 19 residues. The ends lost 0 bases at V and 1 base at J; junction bases unmatched: 13. The CDR3 DNA is TGCGCCAGCAGCCAAGATCGGCGGGGTCGGCGGGGGGTCCAAGAGACCCAGTACTTC. Its translation is CASSQDRRGRRGVQETQYF.

The rearrangement links TRBV30 to TRBJ2-1, with TRBD2 as a possible D gene (6 bases). This CDR3 contains 16 residues. Trimming shortened V by 0 bases and J by 6 bases, and 18 bases separated the two germline ends. Germline V CDR1 and CDR2: GTSNPN, SVGIG (reference sequence). CDR3 in DNA: TGTGCCTGGAGTGTACGGCAGGGACTGGCCCCCAATGAGCAGTTCTTC. Translated: CAWSVRQGLAPNEQFF. The whole variable domain, remainder taken from reference TRBV30 and TRBJ2-1, is SQTIHQWPATLVQPVGSPLSLECTVEGTSNPNLYWYRQAAGRGLQLLFYSVGIGQISSEVPQNLSASRPQDRQFILSSKKLLLSDSGFYLCAWSVRQGLAPNEQFFGPGTRLTVL.

V is TRBV5-1 and J is TRBJ2-3; D ambiguous. V was trimmed by 0 bases and J by 0 bases, leaving 8 bases between them. This CDR3 contains 15 residues. Germline V gene lookup returns CDR1 SGHRS and CDR2 YFSETQ. DNA of the CDR3: TGCGCCAGCAGCTTGGATCGCGGTAGCACAGATACGCAGTATTTT. Translating it yields CASSLDRGSTDTQYF. The full variable domain, in which reference TRBV5-1 and TRBJ2-3 provide the parts outside the CDR3, is KAGVTQTPRYLIKTRGQQVTLSCSPISGHRSVSWYQQTPGQGLQFLFEYFSETQRNKGNFPGRFSGRQFSNSRSEMNVSTLELGDSALYLCASSLDRGSTDTQYFGPGTRLTVL.

This clone has more than one count but fewer than ten. The V gene is TRBV7-9, the J gene TRBJ1-4, with TRBD1 identical over 7 bases. The germline gives CDR1 SEHNR, CDR2 FQNEAQ (reference sequence). The CDR3 is 15 residues long. The junction had 9 bases not matched to a gene; V was cut back by 4 bases and J by 7 bases. CDR3 in DNA: TGTGCCAGCAGCTCAGGACAGGTGACATTTGAAAAACTGTTTTTT. Translated, it gives CASSSGQVTFEKLFF.

As for this clone: At one of its ends the junction is not consistent with the germline gene, which may arise from a read error. The chain carries TRBV4-3 and TRBJ2-5; D gene unclear. The germline CDR1 and CDR2 sequences are LGHNA and YSLEER. The CDR3 has 15 amino acids. The CDR3 DNA is TGCGCCAGCAGCCAAGATAGTGGGTTACGAGAGGCCCAGTACTTC. Its translation is CASSQDSGLREAQYF.

The V gene is TRBV5-1, the J gene TRBJ2-2; TRBD1 matches 8 bases. Trimming took 5 bases from V and 7 from J; bases not matched to a gene: 10. The CDR3 runs 15 residues. Germline CDR1 SGHRS, CDR2 YFSETQ. The CDR3 region has the DNA TGCGCCAGCAGATCCGGGACAGGAGGGGTCGGGGAGCTGTTTTTT. Encoded protein: CASRSGTGGVGELFF. The full variable domain, in which reference TRBV5-1 and TRBJ2-2 provide the parts outside the CDR3, is KAGVTQTPRYLIKTRGQQVTLSCSPISGHRSVSWYQQTPGQGLQFLFEYFSETQRNKGNFPGRFSGRQFSNSRSEMNVSTLELGDSALYLCASRSGTGGVGELFFGEGSRLTVL.

The V gene is TRBV19, the J gene TRBJ1-3; TRBD1 matches at 11 bases. The ends lost 4 bases at V and 1 base at J; junction bases unmatched: 6. This CDR3 is built from 17 residues. Germline V gene data show CDR1 as LNHDA and CDR2 as SQIVND (reference sequence). The CDR3 protein is CASSTAGTGGSGNTIYF. The CDR3, as DNA: TGTGCCAGTAGTACCGCCGGGACAGGGGGATCTGGAAACACCATATATTTT.